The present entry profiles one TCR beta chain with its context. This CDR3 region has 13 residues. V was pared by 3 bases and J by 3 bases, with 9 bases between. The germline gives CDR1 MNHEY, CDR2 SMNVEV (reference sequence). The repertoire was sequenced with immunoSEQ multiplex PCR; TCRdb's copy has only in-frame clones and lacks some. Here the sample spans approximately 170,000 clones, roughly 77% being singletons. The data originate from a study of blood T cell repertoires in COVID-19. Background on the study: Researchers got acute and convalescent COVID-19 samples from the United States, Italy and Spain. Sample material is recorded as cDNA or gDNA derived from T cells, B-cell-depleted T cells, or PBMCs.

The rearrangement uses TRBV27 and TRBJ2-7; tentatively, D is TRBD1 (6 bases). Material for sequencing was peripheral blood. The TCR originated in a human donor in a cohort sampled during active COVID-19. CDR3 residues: CASSFGRGYEQYF. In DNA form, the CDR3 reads TGTGCCAGCAGTTTCGGCAGGGGCTACGAGCAGTACTTC.